This T cell receptor beta chain was observed in a study of OX40 agonist ivuxolimab in advanced cancers. On the study more broadly: Partial responses, seen in three patients, involved one hepatocellular carcinoma and two cutaneous melanomas.

This CDR3 is built from 17 residues. V lost 3 bases and J lost 0; bases outside the gene matches: 8. Germline assignment: CDR1 SNHLY and CDR2 FYNNEI. Clones were sequenced by immunoSEQ multiplex PCR, and TCRdb holds only the in-frame ones, with some missing. The table includes over 65,000 clones, approximately 85% detected once. In this sample, this clone turned up a few times. The same CDR3 also results from other DNA sequences found in this sample. The chain couples TRBV2 to TRBJ1-1; TRBD1 matches 9 bases. The sequenced sample was CD4+ or CD8+ T cells sorted from blood, obtained in a trial of the OX40 agonist ivuxolimab. This receptor was identified in an adult with an advanced solid tumor such as melanoma, head and neck, liver or kidney cancer. The CDR3 region is CASSEADRGLMNTEAFF. Here the CDR3 DNA reads TGTGCCAGCAGTGAGGCGGACAGGGGCCTCATGAACACTGAAGCTTTCTTT. Full variable domain (outside the CDR3, taken from reference TRBV2 and TRBJ1-1): EPEVTQTPSHQVTQMGQEVILRCVPISNHLYFYWYRQILGQKVEFLVSFYNNEISEKSEIFDDQFSVERPDGSNFTLKIRSTKLEDSAMYFCASSEADRGLMNTEAFFGQGTRLTVV.